This T cell receptor (beta chain) was sequenced for a study of shared clonotypes between healthy human individuals. Comment on this clone: In the same sample, other DNA sequences code for this CDR3.

Terminally differentiated effector memory CD45RA+ cells were left out of the naive CD8 fraction, which was CD45RO-negative and positively selected for CCR7. The CDR3 is 13 amino acids. V shed 3 bases and J shed 3 bases, with 8 bases lying between them. CDR1 and CDR2 (germline): SGHAT, FQDESV (reference sequence). TCRdb's copy holds only in-frame clones and misses some; the assay was immunoSEQ multiplex PCR. The table lists about 2.1 million clones, 93% of them singletons. Specimen: naive CD8+ T cells from PBMCs. V and J are TRBV11-1 and TRBJ2-5; D is uncertain. This sequence originates from a man aged 18 to 35 in good health. Some clones in this sample may be carry-over from other donors' samples. CDR3 sequence: CASSLDGEETQYF. As DNA, the CDR3 is TGTGCCAGCAGCTTGGATGGGGAAGAGACCCAGTACTTC.